The T cell receptor (beta chain) described here comes from a study of identical twins. Trimming cost V 8 bases and J 2 bases, with 16 bases left between them. The germline gives CDR1 MNHNS, CDR2 SASEGT. This CDR3 has 15 residues. TCRdb fed the 5' RACE reads into MiXCR, producing one record per CDR3 protein. The sample consists of approximately 690,000 distinct CDR3 sequences, roughly 6% of them appearing once. This clonotype appeared many times. Its antigen is still unknown. Overall study findings and caveats: The authors drew conclusions from cross-sectional statistical analysis rather than following the same donors. Out-of-frame alpha sequences common to twins were enriched for low generation probability.

The V gene is TRBV6-1, the J gene TRBJ1-5; D unresolved. The sequencing input was naive T cells sorted from blood. The origin of this receptor is a man aged 18-30 years in good health. The DNA of the CDR3 is TGTGCCAGCGGAAACCGGGGAAGGGGCAATCAGCCCCAGCATTTT. Its protein product is CASGNRGRGNQPQHF.